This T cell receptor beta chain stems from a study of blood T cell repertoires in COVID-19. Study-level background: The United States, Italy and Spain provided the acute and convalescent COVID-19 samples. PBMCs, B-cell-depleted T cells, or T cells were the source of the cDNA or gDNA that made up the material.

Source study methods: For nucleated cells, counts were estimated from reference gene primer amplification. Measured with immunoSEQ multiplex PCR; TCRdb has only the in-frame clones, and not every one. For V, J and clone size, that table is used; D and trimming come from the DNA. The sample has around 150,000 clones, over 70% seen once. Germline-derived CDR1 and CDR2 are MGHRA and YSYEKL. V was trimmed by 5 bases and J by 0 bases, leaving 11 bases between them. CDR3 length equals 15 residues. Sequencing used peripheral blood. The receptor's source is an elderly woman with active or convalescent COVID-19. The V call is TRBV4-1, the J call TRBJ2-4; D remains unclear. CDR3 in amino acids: CASSSNPLAKNIQYF. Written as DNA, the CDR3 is TGCGCCAGCAGCAGTAACCCACTAGCCAAAAACATTCAGTACTTC.